The present T cell receptor beta chain was sequenced within a study of Graves' ophthalmopathy and Graves' hyperthyroidism. Turning to the study itself: Untreated patients at initial diagnosis provided peripheral blood. The study's findings and limits: Forecasting of ophthalmopathy progression by the model achieved almost 71% sensitivity and less than 80% specificity. Thyroid clonotypes that were expanded above 0.001 frequency mostly also appeared in blood.

The sample holds many counts of this clonotype. Its antigen is unidentified. Fresh peripheral blood (approximately 10 ml) yielded the PBMCs. From RNA, the CDR3 regions of TCR beta chains were amplified and sequenced. Second-round multiplex PCR came after a first-round RT-PCR that employed HTBI primers. TCRdb called the multiplex PCR reads again in MiXCR, with one record for every CDR3 protein. Of approximately 500,000 distinct CDR3 sequences listed, 13% to 15% are singletons. The CDR3 covers 15 residues. The germline V gene has CDR1 MGHRA and CDR2 YSYEKL. V dropped 1 base and J dropped 4 bases, with 8 bases sitting between them.

The sequence was obtained from a woman in her thirties with Graves' ophthalmopathy. The chain has TRBV4-1 and TRBJ1-6; D is unclear. The sample was blood. In DNA form, the CDR3 reads TGCGCCAGCAGCCAAGTTGGACCATATAATTCACCCCTCCACTTT. It codes for CASSQVGPYNSPLHF.